This T cell receptor (beta chain) derives from a study of prognosis after radiotherapy for stage I lung cancer. By two-round multiplex PCR, the TCR beta CDR3 was amplified from genomic DNA. The use of primers specific to each TRBV and TRBJ gene characterized first-round PCR. MiXCR was run by TCRdb on the multiplex PCR reads, yielding one entry per CDR3 protein. This table holds 50,000 or so distinct CDR3 sequences, under 45% found once. Points from the study as a whole: Lower Shannon entropy after stereotactic body radiation therapy was observed in patients who went on to develop distant metastases.

Turning to this clonotype: Its antigen remains unknown. A much bigger clone sits one base away, suggesting this may be a read error.

Germline CDR1 SGHRS, CDR2 YFSETQ. This CDR3 contains 13 residues. The V gene lost 5 bases and the J gene lost 3 bases, with 11 bases spanning the gap. This TCR derives from a donor over 45 with non-small cell lung cancer. The chain uses TRBV5-1 and TRBJ1-1, with a tentative D call TRBD1 (5 bases). Here the sequenced sample was PBMCs, taken before or after stereotactic body radiation therapy (not recorded which). Here the CDR3 reads CASSNSGDTEAFF. For the CDR3, the DNA is TGCGCCAGCAGTAATTCGGGGGACACTGAAGCTTTCTTT.